Described below is a single T cell receptor (beta chain) sequence and its context. Its target is unknown. The sample belongs to a study of lymphopenia after photon versus proton radiotherapy. Study-level points and caveats: Better survival with proton therapy was suggested as possible, not demonstrated. Post-nadir diversity loss with photons came from oligoclonal expansion, particularly CD8+ Temra cells. Post-nadir TCR diversity decline inversely tracked overall survival among those who died.

Only in-frame clones appear in the TCRdb table, and some are missing; sequencing was by immunoSEQ multiplex PCR. Among around 160,000 clones listed, 70% to 90% were seen once. Germline CDR1 and CDR2: MDHEN and SYDVKM. The CDR3 has 14 amino acids. Trimming pared 6 bases from V and 3 bases from J, leaving 12 bases between. This chain connects TRBV28 to TRBJ2-1; the D is unclear. The receptor comes from a man in his forties or fifties with gastric cancer. Sequences were derived from peripheral blood, sampled from a patient treated with photon-based radiotherapy. The CDR3 nucleotides read TGTGCCAGCAGCTCCATTGGAGTCTACAATGAGCAGTTCTTC. It is translated as CASSSIGVYNEQFF. The full variable domain, completed using reference TRBV28 and TRBJ2-1, is DVKVTQSSRYLVKRTGEKVFLECVQDMDHENMFWYRQDPGLGLRLIYFSYDVKMKEKGDIPEGYSVSREKKERFSLILESASTNQTSMYLCASSSIGVYNEQFFGPGTRLTVL.